This T cell receptor beta chain was identified during a study of PD-1 blockade in classical Hodgkin lymphoma. Overall study findings and caveats: Reasons behind the repertoire differences stay unclear, perhaps disease activity or earlier therapy. Lower baseline TCR diversity marked trial partial responders and progressors.

This CDR3 has 14 residues. CDR1 and CDR2 from the germline V gene are GTSNPN and SVGIG (reference sequence). V lost 4 bases, J lost 1 base, and 13 bases lay in between. Relapses following autologous stem cell transplantation were seen in all patients, with brentuximab vedotin exposure varying. Regarding this clone: Its cognate antigen is unknown.

Measured with immunoSEQ multiplex PCR; TCRdb has only the in-frame clones, and not every one. The sample yields more than 90,000 clones, about 89% seen once. The clonotype was recovered from a human donor with classical Hodgkin lymphoma. The sequenced sample was peripheral blood mononuclear cells (PBMCs), obtained before the second cycle of nivolumab. The chain has TRBV30 and TRBJ1-1, with D perhaps matching TRBD1 (5 bases). The CDR3 loop reads CAWTAGGWNTEAFF. The DNA of the CDR3 is TGTGCCTGGACCGCTGGGGGGTGGAACACTGAAGCTTTCTTT.